This T cell receptor (beta chain) came from a study of shared clonotypes between healthy human individuals. CD8 cells regarded as naive lacked CD45RO, were positively chosen for CCR7, and omitted terminally differentiated effector memory CD45RA+ cells. Measured with immunoSEQ multiplex PCR; TCRdb has only the in-frame clones, and not every one. The sample holds roughly 2,000,000 clones, 80% to 95% seen once. V dropped 0 bases and J dropped 6; count of bases not matched to a gene: 5. Germline assignment: CDR1 SGDLS and CDR2 YYNGEE. The CDR3 runs to 15 residues. The TCR comes from a man aged 18 to 30 in good health. Some clones in this sample may be carry-over from other donors' samples. Material: naive CD8+ T cells from PBMCs. The V and J genes are TRBV9 and TRBJ2-2; 7 positions match TRBD2. In DNA form, the CDR3 reads TGTGCCAGCAGCGTAGTCGGAGGGAGGGCCGGGGAGCTGTTTTTT. The encoded protein is CASSVVGGRAGELFF.